The 12 T cell receptor beta chains presented below share a single source sample, sequenced in a study of blood T cell repertoires in COVID-19 (dated by TCRdb to about 2020). The library was obtained by the immunoSEQ multiplex PCR assay. Held by TCRdb, this immuneACCESS table contains in-frame sequences only and omits some clones. Under half of the omission traces to an unresolved V gene where checked; the cause of the rest is unknown. The sample table contains about 160,000 clones; only one count was recorded for around 84% of them. The ten most abundant clones make up under 7% of the sample. Input material: peripheral blood. These receptors were collected from a woman aged 45-60 years with COVID-19, enrolled during active disease.

This clone was found once. V gene TRBV27 combines with J gene TRBJ1-1; D is possibly TRBD1 (5 bases). CDR1 and CDR2 from the germline V gene are MNHEY and SMNVEV (reference sequence). Deletions cut 6 bases from V and 6 bases from J, with 20 bases between. This CDR3 is 15 amino acids long. CDR3: CASSPGVGTVAEAFF. The DNA for the CDR3 is TGTGCCAGCAGCCCGGGGGTGGGTACGGTCGCTGAAGCTTTCTTT.

V and J are TRBV19 and TRBJ2-5, with 7 bases aligning to TRBD1. The germline V gene has CDR1 LNHDA and CDR2 SQIVND (reference sequence). The CDR3 extends over 14 amino acids. V shed 3 bases, J shed 4 bases, and the junction held 5 bases outside the gene matches. DNA for the CDR3: TGTGCCAGTAGTATGACAGGGAGTAGAGAGACCCAGTACTTC. Translated, it gives CASSMTGSRETQYF.

V and J are TRBV6-5 and TRBJ1-5; tentative D call: TRBD1 (6 bases). V lost 6 bases and J lost 10, with 19 bases in between. Per the germline V gene, CDR1 is MNHEY and CDR2 is SVGAGI. The CDR3 loop spans 14 amino acids. The DNA of the CDR3 is TGTGCCAGCAGCCTAGGGGGGGGGCGCAGACCCCAGCATTTT. This gives the protein CASSLGGGRRPQHF.

CDR3 DNA: TGTGCCAGCAGTTACGCCCCAGCGGGGGGGCCTCGGACCGGGGAGCTGTTTTTT. Protein product: CASSYAPAGGPRTGELFF. The chain links TRBV6-2 or TRBV6-3 to TRBJ2-2; 10 nucleotides line up with TRBD2. V was pared by 2 bases and J by 5 bases, with 11 bases of the junction left unmatched. CDR3 length equals 18 residues. The V gene's germline CDR1 is MNHEY and CDR2 SVGEGT.

The chain recombines TRBV29-1 with TRBJ2-7; 7 positions agree with TRBD1. This CDR3 is 13 amino acids long. CDR1 and CDR2 (germline): SQVTM, ANQGSEA. V was clipped by 7 bases and J by 5 bases; unmatched bases: 11. The CDR3 nucleotides read TGCAGCGCCGTGACAGGGTGGGGCCACGAGCAGTACTTC. Encoded protein: CSAVTGWGHEQYF.

The CDR3 reads CASSLARTGDNSPLHF. CDR3 DNA sequence: TGTGCCAGCAGCTTAGCCCGGACAGGGGACAATTCACCCCTCCACTTT. The rearrangement links TRBV11-2 to TRBJ1-6, with 9 nucleotides matching TRBD1. Trimming at V came to 1 base and at J to 7 bases, leaving 5 bases not matched to a gene. CDR1 is SGHAT and CDR2 is FQNNGV in the germline V gene. The CDR3 runs 16 residues.

The chain recombines TRBV7-9 with TRBJ2-3, with 12 bases fitting TRBD2. Germline V gene sequence: CDR1 SEHNR, CDR2 FQNEAQ (reference sequence). CDR3 size: 19 residues. V lost 7 bases and J lost 0; bases outside the gene matches: 14. The CDR3 sequence is CASNPPSLAGGISTDTQYF. The DNA of the CDR3 is TGTGCCAGCAACCCGCCCTCTCTAGCGGGGGGGATAAGCACAGATACGCAGTATTTT.

The V and J genes are TRBV12-3 or TRBV12-4 and TRBJ1-1; D unclear. This CDR3 comprises 12 residues. V was clipped by 9 bases and J by 3 bases, with 11 bases between them. CDR3 bases: TGTGCCAGTAGCCGATGGGACACTGAAGCTTTCTTT. Encoded protein: CASSRWDTEAFF.

The CDR3 spells CASSPKDRTTSISYNEQFF. The CDR3 nucleotides read TGTGCCAGCAGCCCCAAAGATCGGACTACCTCCATCTCCTACAATGAGCAGTTCTTC. The V and J genes are TRBV7-6 and TRBJ2-1; tentative D call: TRBD2 (6 bases). The V gene lost 5 bases and the J gene lost 0 bases, with 23 bases spanning the gap. Germline V lookup: CDR1 SGHVS, CDR2 FNYEAQ. The CDR3 has 19 amino acids.

This clone was seen just once. V is TRBV7-3 and J is TRBJ2-3; D perhaps matches TRBD2 (6 bases). Trimming left V 2 bases short and J 0 bases short, with 12 bases between. Germline lookup yields CDR1 SGHTA and CDR2 FQGTGA. CDR3 length: 16 amino acids. In nucleotides, the CDR3 is TGTGCCAGCAGCTTATACGGGGGAGCGAGCACAGATACGCAGTATTTT. Translating gives CASSLYGGASTDTQYF. The variable domain in full, completed from reference TRBV7-3 and TRBJ2-3, reads GAGVSQTPSNKVTEKGKYVELRCDPISGHTALYWYRQSLGQGPEFLIYFQGTGAADDSGLPNDRFFAVRPEGSVSTLKIQRTERGDSAVYLCASSLYGGASTDTQYFGPGTRLTVL.

This chain joins TRBV9 and TRBJ2-2; maybe TRBD2 (6 bases). The length of the CDR3 is 16 residues. The V gene's germline CDR1 is SGDLS and CDR2 YYNGEE. V was cut by 1 base and J by 1 base, with 11 bases left in between. DNA of the CDR3: TGTGCCAGCAGCGTATCTGGGGACTTGAACACCGGGGAGCTGTTTTTT. This codes for CASSVSGDLNTGELFF.

The count of this clone is one. V gene TRBV3-1 (or the pseudogene TRBV3-2) combines with J gene TRBJ2-6; a weak D match, TRBD2 (5 bases). The V gene lost 4 bases and the J gene lost 0 bases, with 13 bases spanning the gap. CDR1 LGHDT and CDR2 YNNKEL come from the germline V gene (reference sequence). The CDR3 contains 17 residues. The chain's CDR3 is CASSRAEWVSGANVLTF. The CDR3 coding sequence is TGTGCCAGCAGCCGAGCGGAATGGGTCTCTGGGGCCAACGTCCTGACTTTC.